This TCR beta chain appears in the sequencing data of a study of T cell responses to AZD1222 COVID-19 vaccine. General study points: The sample set comprised mostly white British donors with more females, and clonal diversity was possibly underestimated.

The assay was immunoSEQ multiplex PCR, and TCRdb's table has in-frame clones only and misses some. This table has 65,000 to 95,000 clones, around 90% appearing once. V was pared by 0 bases and J by 5 bases, with 13 bases between. Germline CDR1 is SGHDT and CDR2 is YYEEEE. The CDR3 has 15 amino acids. For this clone: The antigen is undetermined.

The sequencing used peripheral blood, collected on day 0 of MenACWY control vaccination. V is TRBV5-6 and J is TRBJ2-3; maybe TRBD1 (6 bases). The clonotype comes from an adult in good health. CDR3 in DNA: TGTGCCAGCAGCTTGGCTACAGGGCATGGAGATACGCAGTATTTT. Its translation: CASSLATGHGDTQYF. Full variable domain (missing parts from reference TRBV5-6 and TRBJ2-3): DAGVTQSPTHLIKTRGQQVTLRCSPKSGHDTVSWYQQALGQGPQFIFQYYEEEERQRGNFPDRFSGHQFPNYSSELNVNALLLGDSALYLCASSLATGHGDTQYFGPGTRLTVL.